Shown below are 12 T cell receptor beta chains from a single sample sequenced in a study of control samples from healthy donors and cancer patients. Sequencing was performed with immunoSEQ multiplex PCR; in TCRdb, only in-frame clones are kept and a portion is missing. Here the sample spans 64,000 or so clones, about 92% being singletons. The sequenced material came from PBMCs. Receptors were obtained from a man aged 35 to 55 with colorectal cancer.

This clone appeared a few times. The chain has TRBV5-6 and TRBJ2-2; the match to TRBD2 covers 8 bases. The CDR3 runs 17 residues. Per the germline V gene, CDR1 is SGHDT and CDR2 is YYEEEE. The V gene end was trimmed by 4 bases and the J gene end by 4 bases; junction bases not matched to a gene: 12. This CDR3 is CASSPSRAGARTGELFF. DNA for the CDR3: TGTGCCAGCAGCCCCTCCCGAGCGGGGGCGCGCACCGGGGAGCTGTTTTTT.

This chain connects TRBV7-9 to TRBJ1-4; tentative D call: TRBD1 (5 bases). This CDR3 is built from 15 residues. The germline V gene has CDR1 SEHNR and CDR2 FQNEAQ (reference sequence). The germline V and J ends were trimmed by 5 bases and 6 bases, with 16 bases remaining between them. CDR3 in DNA: TGTGCCAGCAGCAAATACCGGGACGGGCATGAAAAACTGTTTTTT. Translated: CASSKYRDGHEKLFF.

CDR3 sequence (DNA): TGTGCCAGCAGCCCAGGGGCCCAACGATCTGGAAACACCATATATTTT. Amino acid sequence: CASSPGAQRSGNTIYF. V usage is TRBV11-3 and J usage is TRBJ1-3; D perhaps matches TRBD1 (6 bases). V was cut by 5 bases and J by 1 base, with 15 bases left in between. Germline V CDR1 and CDR2: SGHNT, YENEEA. The CDR3 covers 16 residues. Looking up the rest from reference TRBV11-3 and TRBJ1-3 gives the full variable domain: EAGVVQSPRYKIIEKKQPVAFWCNPISGHNTLYWYLQNLGQGPELLIRYENEEAVDDSQLPKDRFSAERLKGVDSTLKIQPAELGDSAVYLCASSPGAQRSGNTIYFGEGSWLTVV.

The chain joins TRBV5-1 to TRBJ1-3, with D possibly TRBD1 on 5 matching bases. Deletions cut 4 bases from V and 4 bases from J, with 21 bases between. This CDR3 comprises 17 residues. Per germline, CDR1 SGHRS and CDR2 YFSETQ. As DNA, the CDR3 is TGCGCCAGCAGCGAGATCCTCGGGACGGTTCGCGGAAACACCATATATTTT. Translated: CASSEILGTVRGNTIYF.

This chain joins TRBV15 and TRBJ2-3; D call uncertain. From germline, CDR1 is LNHNV and CDR2 YYDKDF (reference sequence). This CDR3 comprises 13 residues. Trimming removed 1 base from V and 3 bases from J, with 5 bases in between. CDR3 nucleotide sequence: TGTGCCACCAGCAGAGTTTTGACAGATACGCAGTATTTT. Translated: CATSRVLTDTQYF.

The V call is TRBV6-5, the J call TRBJ2-3, with 7 bases that match TRBD2. Trimming removed 6 bases from V and 3 bases from J; junction bases left unmatched: 9. The germline V gene encodes CDR1 MNHEY and CDR2 SVGAGI. The CDR3 contains 15 residues. CDR3 residues: CASRPSGVGTDTQYF. The CDR3 DNA reads as TGTGCCAGCAGACCCAGCGGGGTGGGTACAGATACGCAGTATTTT.

DNA for the CDR3: TGCGCCAGCAGCTTTTACGGGGGCGACTATGGCTACACCTTC. It codes for CASSFYGGDYGYTF. V and J are TRBV5-1 and TRBJ1-2; D is perhaps TRBD1 (6 bases). In germline, CDR1 is SGHRS, CDR2 YFSETQ. The V end lost 2 bases, the J end lost 3 bases, and 11 bases lay between the germline ends. This CDR3 region has 14 residues.

This clone occurred once. The chain employs TRBV7-8 and TRBJ1-2; the D is unclear. Trimming removed 4 bases from V and 4 bases from J, with 13 bases in between. This CDR3 comprises 14 residues. Looked up from germline, CDR1 is SGHVS and CDR2 is FQNEAQ. Here the CDR3 DNA reads TGTGCCAGCAGCTCACCCGAATTCCGCTATGGCTACACCTTC. Translation: CASSSPEFRYGYTF.

This chain links TRBV27 with TRBJ1-4, with 7 bases aligning to TRBD1. Germline assignment: CDR1 MNHEY and CDR2 SMNVEV (reference sequence). This CDR3 contains 14 residues. The V segment lost 5 bases and the J segment 8 bases; nucleotides outside the gene matches: 8. In DNA form, the CDR3 reads TGTGCCAGCAGTCTTCAGGGGGGGGACGAAAAACTGTTTTTT. Translation gives CASSLQGGDEKLFF.

The genes are TRBV7-9 and TRBJ2-5; no reliable D call. V was shortened by 5 bases and J by 4 bases, with 11 bases between the two germline ends. The CDR3 consists of 13 residues. Germline values: CDR1 SEHNR, CDR2 FQNEAQ (reference sequence). The CDR3 DNA follows: TGTGCCAGCAGCGCTACGAGTTTAGAGACCCAGTACTTC. Residues: CASSATSLETQYF.

This clone is a singleton in its sample. J is TRBJ2-4 and V is TRBV2, with TRBD1 as a possible D gene (6 bases). Germline V gives CDR1 SNHLY, CDR2 FYNNEI. V lost 7 bases to trimming and J lost 5 bases, with 6 bases between them. This CDR3 is built from 11 residues. CDR3 DNA: TGTGCCAGCAACAGGGAAAACATTCAGTACTTC. It translates to CASNRENIQYF.

This clone is a singleton in its sample. V and J are TRBV19 and TRBJ2-3, with 7 bases identical to TRBD2. The CDR3 is 15 residues long. Unmatched junction bases numbered 4, after V lost 2 bases and J lost 2 bases. Germline CDR1 and CDR2: LNHDA and SQIVND (reference sequence). CDR3 bases: TGTGCCAGTAGTATAAGGGAGGGGTCCACAGATACGCAGTATTTT. It is translated as CASSIREGSTDTQYF.